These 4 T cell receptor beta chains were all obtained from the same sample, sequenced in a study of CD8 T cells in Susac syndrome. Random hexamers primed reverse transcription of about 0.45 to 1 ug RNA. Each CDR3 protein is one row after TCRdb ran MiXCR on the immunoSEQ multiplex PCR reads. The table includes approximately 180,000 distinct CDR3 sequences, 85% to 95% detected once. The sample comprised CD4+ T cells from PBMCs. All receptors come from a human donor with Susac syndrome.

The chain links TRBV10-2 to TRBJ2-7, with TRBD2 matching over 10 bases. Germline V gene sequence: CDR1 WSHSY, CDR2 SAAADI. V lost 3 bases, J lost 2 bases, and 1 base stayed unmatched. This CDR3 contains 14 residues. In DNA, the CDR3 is TGCGCCAGCAGTGACACTAGCGGGACCTACGAGCAGTACTTC. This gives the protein CASSDTSGTYEQYF.

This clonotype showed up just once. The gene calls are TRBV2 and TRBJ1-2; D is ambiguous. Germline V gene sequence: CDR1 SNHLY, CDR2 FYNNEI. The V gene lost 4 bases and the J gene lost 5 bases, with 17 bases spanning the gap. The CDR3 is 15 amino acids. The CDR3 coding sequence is TGTGCCAGCAGTGTTGGATCGCGGCTGAATTATGGCTACACCTTC. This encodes CASSVGSRLNYGYTF.

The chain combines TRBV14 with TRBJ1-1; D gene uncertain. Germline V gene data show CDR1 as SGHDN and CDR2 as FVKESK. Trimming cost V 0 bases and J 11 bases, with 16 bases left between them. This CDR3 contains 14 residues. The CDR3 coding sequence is TGTGCCAGCAGCCAAGATCTTGGGTTTGGTGGCGCTTTCTTT. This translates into CASSQDLGFGGAFF.

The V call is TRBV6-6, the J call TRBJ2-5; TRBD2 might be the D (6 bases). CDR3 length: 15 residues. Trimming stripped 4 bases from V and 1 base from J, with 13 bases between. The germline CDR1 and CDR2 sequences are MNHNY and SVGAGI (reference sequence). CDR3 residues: CASSSGLRGQETQYF. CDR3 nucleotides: TGTGCCAGCAGTTCGGGACTCCGAGGCCAAGAGACCCAGTACTTC.